This TCR beta chain was found in a study of blood T cell repertoires in COVID-19. Across the study: Collection of acute and convalescent COVID-19 samples took place in the United States, Italy and Spain.

Trimming took 6 bases from V and 9 from J; bases not matched to a gene: 10. The CDR3 contains 14 residues. Germline assignment: CDR1 LNHDA and CDR2 SQIVND (reference sequence). As originally analysed: It was from reference gene primer amplification that nucleated cell counts were estimated. TCRdb's copy holds only in-frame clones and misses some; the assay was immunoSEQ multiplex PCR. V, J and clone size were drawn from that table, and D and trimming were deduced from the DNA. The table records fewer than 250,000 clones, 80% to 90% of them present only once. The genes are TRBV19 and TRBJ2-1; 8 positions match TRBD2. The source of this sequence is a man younger than 45 with active or convalescent COVID-19. Input material: peripheral blood. CDR3 DNA: TGTGCCAGTAGCTCGACCCGGGGGGGAAGTGAGCAGTTCTTC. It encodes CASSSTRGGSEQFF.